Below are 15 T cell receptor beta chains sequenced from a single sample in a study of blood T cell repertoires in COVID-19. This table comes from immunoSEQ multiplex PCR, and its TCRdb copy is limited to in-frame clones, with some not included. The data contain about 56,000 clones, roughly nine tenths of them singletons. The sample consisted of peripheral blood. Receptors were obtained from a human donor in a cohort sampled during active COVID-19.

The chain has TRBV9 and TRBJ1-3; 7 bases line up with TRBD1. The CDR3 runs to 16 residues. Germline CDR1 is SGDLS and CDR2 is YYNGEE. The trim removed 3 bases at V and 3 bases at J, leaving 9 bases unmatched. The CDR3 nucleotides read TGTGCCAGCAGCGCACAGGGGAACCGCTTTGGAAACACCATATATTTT. Its protein product is CASSAQGNRFGNTIYF.

V usage is TRBV5-1 and J usage is TRBJ1-3; 7 nucleotides match TRBD1. Germline CDR1 is SGHRS and CDR2 is YFSETQ. CDR3 length: 15 residues. V was pared by 4 bases and J by 3 bases, with 7 bases of the junction left unmatched. This CDR3 reads CASSPVGTVGNTIYF. In DNA form, the CDR3 reads TGCGCCAGCAGCCCCGTCGGGACAGTTGGAAACACCATATATTTT.

This clone was seen a few times. This chain uses TRBV9 with TRBJ2-2, with 10 bases fitting TRBD1. This CDR3 region has 17 residues. Germline assignment: CDR1 SGDLS and CDR2 YYNGEE. Trimming took 2 bases from V and 2 from J; bases not matched to a gene: 6. CDR3 residues: CASSVPRDRGNTGELFF. CDR3 coding DNA: TGTGCCAGCAGCGTTCCCCGGGACAGGGGAAACACCGGGGAGCTGTTTTTT.

In its sample, this clone was seen a few times. This rearrangement joins TRBV10-1 to TRBJ2-1; 9 bases align to TRBD2. The CDR3 is made up of 13 amino acids. V dropped 7 bases and J dropped 6; count of bases not matched to a gene: 4. Germline V gene sequence: CDR1 WNHNN, CDR2 SYGVQD (reference sequence). The CDR3 region is CASNERGVNEQFF. CDR3 DNA sequence: TGCGCCAGCAACGAGCGGGGGGTCAATGAGCAGTTCTTC.

The chain links TRBV19 to TRBJ2-7; D perhaps matches TRBD1 (5 bases). The length of the CDR3 is 17 residues. Between the trimmed V and J ends, which lost 8 bases and 3 bases, there was a span of 26 bases. Germline V lookup: CDR1 LNHDA, CDR2 SQIVND (reference sequence). For the CDR3, the DNA is TGTGCCAGTGCCGCCTTTTATGGGGCGCAAGGATACTACGAGCAGTACTTC. Translating it yields CASAAFYGAQGYYEQYF.

The CDR3 loop is CASSASPGTGGHEQFF. CDR3 nucleotides: TGTGCCAGCAGCGCATCACCCGGGACAGGGGGCCATGAGCAGTTCTTC. J is TRBJ2-1 and V is TRBV7-3; 12 nucleotides line up with TRBD1. The junction had 10 bases not matched to a gene; V was cut back by 5 bases and J by 8 bases. The CDR3 consists of 16 residues. The V gene's germline CDR1 is SGHTA and CDR2 FQGTGA.

The J gene is TRBJ2-2, the V gene TRBV25-1; TRBD2 might be the D (7 bases). Between the trimmed V and J ends, which lost 8 bases and 4 bases, there was a span of 11 bases. Germline V CDR1 and CDR2: MGHDK, SYGVNS. The CDR3 totals 13 residues. The CDR3, as DNA: TGTGCCAGCGGGAGGGGGGGCACCGGGGAGCTGTTTTTT. It is translated as CASGRGGTGELFF.

This chain links TRBV6-2 or TRBV6-3 with TRBJ1-4; TRBD1 agrees at 7 bases. Germline CDR1 is MNHEY and CDR2 is SVGEGT. The CDR3 contains 14 residues. After removal of 6 bases from V and 8 bases from J, the junction contained 9 bases not matched to a gene. The CDR3 DNA is TGTGCCAGCAGCACGGGACAGATTGGAGAAAAACTGTTTTTT. Translating gives CASSTGQIGEKLFF.

This clone was seen a single time. The chain combines TRBV7-2 with TRBJ2-7, with 7 bases that match TRBD2. In germline, CDR1 is SGHTA, CDR2 FQGNSA. This CDR3 comprises 15 residues. J lost 2 bases, V lost 4 bases, and 8 bases had no gene match. CDR3 residues: CASSSTPGGPYEQYF. The DNA for the CDR3 is TGTGCCAGCAGCTCGACCCCGGGGGGACCCTACGAGCAGTACTTC.

This chain links TRBV19 with TRBJ1-2; the match to TRBD1 covers 9 bases. CDR1 and CDR2 (germline): LNHDA, SQIVND (reference sequence). V lost 3 bases to trimming and J lost 3 bases; unmatched junction nucleotides: 2. This CDR3 contains 14 residues. The CDR3 region is CASSMWTGDYGYTF. CDR3 bases: TGTGCCAGTAGTATGTGGACAGGGGACTATGGCTACACCTTC.

The chain links TRBV10-3 to TRBJ2-7, with a tentative D call TRBD1 (5 bases). V lost 2 bases and J lost 7, with 9 bases in between. The CDR3 spans 12 residues. From germline, CDR1 is ENHRY and CDR2 SYGVKD. CDR3 coding DNA: TGTGCCATCAGTGAGGGGTCAGGGGAGCAGTACTTC. It specifies CAISEGSGEQYF.

The genes are TRBV7-3 and TRBJ1-5; TRBD1 is a possible D gene (5 bases). Germline V gene data show CDR1 as SGHTA and CDR2 as FQGTGA. V was trimmed by 2 bases and J by 7 bases, leaving 15 bases between them. CDR3 length: 15 residues. The CDR3 coding sequence is TGTGCCAGCAGCTTAGGCGGGGGGGAAGGACAGCCCCAGCATTTT. Residues: CASSLGGGEGQPQHF.

The rearrangement joins TRBV2 to TRBJ2-2; possible D gene TRBD1, 5 bases. The V gene's germline CDR1 is SNHLY and CDR2 FYNNEI. The CDR3 has 12 amino acids. The V and J ends lost 5 bases and 5 bases respectively, with 6 bases between them. As DNA, the CDR3 is TGTGCCAGCAGTCAGGGAACCGGGGAGCTGTTTTTT. This encodes CASSQGTGELFF. Variable domain in full (rest from reference TRBV2 and TRBJ2-2): EPEVTQTPSHQVTQMGQEVILRCVPISNHLYFYWYRQILGQKVEFLVSFYNNEISEKSEIFDDQFSVERPDGSNFTLKIRSTKLEDSAMYFCASSQGTGELFFGEGSRLTVL.

This chain connects TRBV25-1 to TRBJ2-2; tentative D call: TRBD2 (7 bases). The ends were cut back, 8 bases at V and 1 base at J, with 14 bases in the middle. The germline V gene encodes CDR1 MGHDK and CDR2 SYGVNS. CDR3 length: 15 amino acids. The CDR3 region is CASQEGGRNTGELFF. The DNA of the CDR3 is TGTGCCAGCCAGGAGGGGGGGAGGAACACCGGGGAGCTGTTTTTT.

The V gene is TRBV5-1, the J gene TRBJ2-2; possible D gene TRBD1, 6 bases. Germline-derived CDR1 and CDR2 are SGHRS and YFSETQ. Trimming took 4 bases from V and 2 from J, leaving 18 bases between them. The CDR3 runs to 17 residues. The CDR3 here is CASSNITRGKNTGELFF. The CDR3 DNA reads as TGCGCCAGCAGCAACATCACGAGGGGGAAAAACACCGGGGAGCTGTTTTTT.